These T cell receptor beta chains were read from a single sample in a study of T cell repertoires in cytomegalovirus infection. TCRdb passed the reads through MiXCR, listing each CDR3 protein once. This sample has 150,000 to 200,000 distinct CDR3 sequences; 25% to 30% occur once, and the top ten carry 31%. Sequencing was carried out using PBMCs. The receptors originated from a human donor in good health (CMV status not recorded). Some clones in this sample may be carry-over from other donors' samples. The CDR3 runs from the conserved cysteine through the conserved F or W. A D gene is named only where the DNA matches it firmly. Size values are once, few and many counts, or a class for expanded clones, and some rows have none.

D gene,V gene,J gene,clone size,CDR3 protein,CDR3 DNA
-,TRBV7-8,TRBJ2-3,-,CASSLGGTPTDTQYF,TGTGCCAGCAGCTTAGGCGGGACCCCCACAGATACGCAGTATTTT
-,TRBV6-6,TRBJ2-2,few,CASSYSPDTGELFF,TGTGCCAGCAGTTACTCGCCCGACACCGGGGAGCTGTTTTTT
-,TRBV3-1,TRBJ2-1,-,CASSQASDDYNEQFF,TGTGCCAGCAGCCAAGCGTCAGACGACTACAATGAGCAGTTCTTC
-,TRBV2,TRBJ2-7,-,CASSRGLRGYEQYF,TGTGCCAGCTCACGGGGACTCCGCGGCTACGAGCAGTACTTC
-,TRBV20-1,TRBJ1-5,many,CSAREFGLPAVSNQPQHF,TGCAGTGCTAGAGAATTCGGACTGCCGGCAGTTAGCAATCAGCCCCAGCATTTT
-,TRBV20-1,TRBJ2-1,few,CSAREAGRNNEQFF,TGCAGTGCTAGAGAGGCAGGCCGAAACAATGAGCAGTTCTTC
-,TRBV19,TRBJ2-1,-,CASRPKRSYNEQFF,TGTGCCAGTAGACCCAAGAGATCCTACAATGAGCAGTTCTTC
TRBD1,TRBV7-6,TRBJ2-7,few,CASSPGQGRQQYF,TGTGCCAGCAGCCCGGGACAGGGAAGGCAGCAGTACTTC
-,TRBV6-6,TRBJ1-5,few,CASSYSQGSNQPQHF,TGTGCCAGCAGTTACTCCCAGGGTAGCAATCAGCCCCAGCATTTT
-,TRBV9,TRBJ2-5,-,CASSVEPSVLETQYF,TGTGCCAGCAGCGTAGAGCCCTCCGTCCTTGAGACCCAGTACTTC
-,TRBV7-2,TRBJ1-5,many,CASSLIGSNQPQHF,TGTGCCAGCAGCTTAATCGGTAGCAATCAGCCCCAGCATTTT
TRBD1,TRBV7-2,TRBJ1-5,-,CASSFSGTGAQPQHF,TGTGCCAGCAGTTTCTCCGGGACAGGGGCTCAGCCCCAGCATTTT
TRBD2,TRBV4-1,TRBJ2-5,few,CASSQEGLAGEETQYF,TGCGCCAGCAGCCAGGAAGGACTAGCGGGGGAAGAGACCCAGTACTTC
-,TRBV6-6,TRBJ2-7,few,CASKNPQGSYEQYF,TGTGCCAGCAAAAACCCCCAGGGATCCTACGAGCAGTACTTC
TRBD1,TRBV4-3,TRBJ2-4,-,CASSQDRRQGNHIQYF,TGCGCCAGCAGCCAAGATAGGAGACAGGGAAATCACATTCAGTACTTC
TRBD1,TRBV7-2,TRBJ1-6,many,CASSLQGANSPLHF,TGTGCCAGCAGTCTACAGGGGGCGAATTCACCCCTCCACTTT
-,TRBV24-1,TRBJ1-5,few,CATSDPGLSINQPQHF,TGTGCCACCAGTGACCCGGGACTCAGTATCAATCAGCCCCAGCATTTT
TRBD2,TRBV7-2,TRBJ2-5,many,CASSLEAGGGETQYF,TGTGCCAGCAGCTTAGAGGCGGGGGGAGGAGAGACCCAGTACTTC
-,TRBV29-1,TRBJ2-7,-,CSVEGVGGYEQYF,TGCAGCGTTGAAGGGGTGGGGGGCTACGAGCAGTACTTC
-,TRBV12-3/TRBV12-4,TRBJ2-5,-,CASSFGGGEETQYF,TGTGCCAGCAGTTTCGGGGGAGGCGAAGAGACCCAGTACTTC
-,TRBV12-3/TRBV12-4,TRBJ1-1,few,CASSPGPLTTAGAFF,TGTGCCAGCAGTCCCGGACCCTTGACTACTGCTGGCGCTTTCTTT
-,TRBV25-1,TRBJ1-5,-,CASSESTGTHSNQPQHF,TGTGCCAGCAGTGAATCAACAGGGACGCATAGCAATCAGCCCCAGCATTTT
-,TRBV12-3/TRBV12-4,TRBJ2-2,few,CASSSGEGELFF,TGTGCCAGCAGCTCGGGGGAAGGGGAGCTGTTTTTT
-,TRBV20-1,TRBJ1-3,-,CSARTELGNTIYF,TGCAGTGCTCGGACGGAGCTCGGAAACACCATATATTTT
-,TRBV7-2,TRBJ2-3,-,CASGGLIGTDTQYF,TGTGCCTCTGGAGGTCTGATCGGCACAGATACGCAGTATTTT
-,TRBV6-2/TRBV6-3,TRBJ2-3,-,CASSPKDGKVVDTQYF,TGTGCCAGCAGCCCTAAGGACGGGAAGGTAGTTGATACGCAGTATTTT
-,TRBV7-2,TRBJ1-5,-,CASSPGRGGHQPQHF,TGTGCCAGCAGCCCCGGAAGGGGGGGACATCAGCCCCAGCATTTT
-,TRBV7-9,TRBJ1-2,-,CASSPTGEYGYTF,TGTGCCAGCAGCCCCACAGGAGAGTATGGCTACACCTTC
-,TRBV6-6,TRBJ1-4,few,CASSYRGEEKLFF,TGTGCCAGCAGTTACAGGGGAGAGGAAAAACTGTTTTTT
-,TRBV7-2,TRBJ2-3,many,CASSLGSLYADTQYF,TGTGCCAGCAGCTTAGGGAGTCTGTATGCAGATACGCAGTATTTT
-,TRBV7-2,TRBJ1-5,-,CASSPVSRGPQHF,TGTGCCAGCAGCCCGGTATCTAGGGGGCCCCAGCATTTT
-,TRBV10-3,TRBJ2-7,-,CAISPGHEQYF,TGTGCCATCAGCCCCGGGCACGAGCAGTACTTC
-,TRBV7-9,TRBJ2-4,-,CASSLRDSKGNIQYF,TGTGCCAGCAGCCTCCGGGACTCAAAAGGAAACATTCAGTACTTC
-,TRBV14,TRBJ2-7,-,CASSRNYEQYF,TGTGCCAGCAGCCGGAACTACGAGCAGTACTTC
TRBD1,TRBV30,TRBJ1-5,-,CAWKRQGAKQPQHF,TGTGCCTGGAAAAGACAGGGGGCGAAGCAGCCCCAGCATTTT
TRBD1,TRBV12-3/TRBV12-4,TRBJ2-7,few,CASSPISSGTGGLIEQYF,TGTGCCAGCAGTCCGATTTCATCCGGGACAGGGGGCCTTATCGAGCAGTACTTC
TRBD1,TRBV19,TRBJ1-2,few,CASTTLRRGRFYGYTF,TGTGCCAGTACCACCCTTCGGAGGGGGCGTTTCTATGGCTACACCTTC
-,TRBV7-2,TRBJ1-2,many,CASTSQRGGYTF,TGTGCCAGCACCTCCCAAAGAGGTGGCTACACCTTC
-,TRBV5-1,TRBJ1-1,-,CASSLETSVEAFF,TGCGCCAGCAGCTTGGAGACGTCCGTCGAAGCTTTCTTT
TRBD2,TRBV12-3/TRBV12-4,TRBJ2-5,-,CASSRASGGKETQYF,TGTGCCAGCAGCCGTGCTAGCGGGGGGAAAGAGACCCAGTACTTC
TRBD2,TRBV6-6,TRBJ2-1,many,CASSPSTSGGPNEQFF,TGTGCCAGCAGCCCTTCGACTAGCGGGGGGCCTAATGAGCAGTTCTTC
-,TRBV12-3/TRBV12-4,TRBJ1-3,-,CAGRGASGNTIYF,TGTGCCGGCCGGGGGGCCTCTGGAAACACCATATATTTT
-,TRBV30,TRBJ2-7,few,CAWRGKGSSYEQYF,TGTGCCTGGAGAGGGAAGGGTAGCTCCTACGAGCAGTACTTC
-,TRBV7-2,TRBJ2-5,once,CASSPPGGGVVSQYF,TGTGCCAGCAGCCCGCCAGGGGGGGGCGTTGTGTCCCAGTACTTC
-,TRBV7-2,TRBJ1-2,many,CASSLGTVYGYTF,TGTGCCAGCAGCTTGGGGACCGTATATGGCTACACCTTC